A single sample is the source of the 27 T cell receptor beta chains below, sequenced in a study of blood T cells in healthy people across ages. The use of a sample-barcoded 5' primer and a J-beta primer mix characterized a second PCR of 7 to 11 cycles. TCRdb re-called the 5' RACE reads through MiXCR, storing one row per CDR3 protein. The sample holds around 1,000,000 distinct CDR3 sequences, about 25% seen once. These data are also associated with another study on T cells of mothers and their children.

The sequencing input was blood. These receptors came from a girl aged 2 to 10 in good health.

A few counts support this clonotype. This chain uses TRBV9 with TRBJ1-5, with a weak D call TRBD1 (6 bases). The CDR3 is 15 residues long. The V gene's germline CDR1 is SGDLS and CDR2 YYNGEE. With 3 bases removed from V and 9 bases from J, the gap between germline ends came to 19 bases. CDR3: CASSASGTPSAPQHF. CDR3 DNA sequence: TGTGCCAGCAGCGCCTCCGGGACACCCAGTGCGCCCCAGCATTTT. Based on the CDR3 plus reference TRBV9 and TRBJ1-5, the full variable domain is DSGVTQTPKHLITATGQRVTLRCSPRSGDLSVYWYQQSLDQGLQFLIQYYNGEERAKGNILERFSAQQFPDLHSELNLSSLELGDSALYFCASSASGTPSAPQHFGDGTRLSIL.

The V call is TRBV4-3, the J call TRBJ2-3; D may be TRBD1 or TRBD2 (5 bases each). Germline V lookup: CDR1 LGHNA, CDR2 YSLEER. V was cut by 1 base and J by 0 bases, with 11 bases left in between. There are 16 residues in the CDR3. The CDR3 DNA sequence: TGCGCCAGCAGCCAAGGGGGACCATCTAGCACAGATACGCAGTATTTT. Translating it yields CASSQGGPSSTDTQYF.

This clonotype was observed once. The chain employs TRBV6-1 and TRBJ2-3; maybe TRBD2 (6 bases). Trimming stripped 1 base from V and 0 bases from J, with 8 bases between. Per germline, CDR1 MNHNS and CDR2 SASEGT. The CDR3 loop spans 15 amino acids. The CDR3 sequence is CASSEVRDSTDTQYF. CDR3 DNA: TGTGCCAGCAGTGAAGTGCGGGACAGCACAGATACGCAGTATTTT.

This clonotype turned up a few times. The CDR3 spells CAISEATTAQETQYF. The CDR3 bases are TGTGCCATCAGTGAGGCGACAACGGCCCAAGAGACCCAGTACTTC. V and J are TRBV10-3 and TRBJ2-5; no reliable D call. The CDR3 is 15 amino acids. The germline V gene encodes CDR1 ENHRY and CDR2 SYGVKD. With 2 bases removed from V and 1 base from J, the gap between germline ends came to 11 bases.

This clonotype occurred a few times. This sequence joins TRBV20-1 and TRBJ1-2, with TRBD1 as a possible D gene (5 bases). Germline CDR1 reads DFQATT; CDR2 reads SNEGSKA (reference sequence). The length of the CDR3 is 12 residues. The V and J ends lost 6 bases and 6 bases respectively, with 14 bases between them. The CDR3 spells CSAGPGSDGYTF. The CDR3, as DNA: TGCAGTGCCGGCCCAGGGAGCGATGGCTACACCTTC.

Notes on this clonotype: A junction end diverges from the germline sequence, so it may reflect a read error. The V call is TRBV4-2, the J call TRBJ2-1; TRBD1 aligns across 9 bases. The DNA matches TRBJ2-7 better at its end, which makes the J call doubtful. Germline V lookup: CDR1 LGHNA, CDR2 YNFKEQ. The CDR3 runs 15 residues. CDR3 nucleotides: TGTGCCAGCGGCCAAGACACAGGGGGCACCTACGAGCAGTACTTC. Protein product: CASGQDTGGTYEQYF.

The chain links TRBV20-1 to TRBJ2-7, with TRBD1 matching over 9 bases. Looked up from germline, CDR1 is DFQATT and CDR2 is SNEGSKA (reference sequence). The CDR3 runs to 13 residues. DNA for the CDR3: TGCGGGGTTGGAGGACAGGGGTCCTACGAGCAGTACTTC. This sequence encodes CGVGGQGSYEQYF.

The chain combines TRBV20-1 with TRBJ2-7; TRBD2 matches at 15 bases. The germline V gene encodes CDR1 DFQATT and CDR2 SNEGSKA (reference sequence). V trimming: 4 bases; J trimming: 3 bases; junction bases outside the gene matches: 10. This CDR3 comprises 17 residues. Here the CDR3 reads CSANPGTSGRRSYEQYF. In DNA, the CDR3 is TGCAGTGCTAACCCCGGGACTAGCGGGAGGCGCAGCTACGAGCAGTACTTC.

Comments on this clonotype: This clone may be a read error of a much larger clone one base away. V is TRBV6-5 and J is TRBJ2-7; TRBD1 matches 8 bases. CDR1 is MNHEY and CDR2 is SVGAGI in the germline V gene. The CDR3 runs to 13 residues. The CDR3 DNA sequence: TGTGCCAGCAGTCCCGGACAGGGCCGCGAGCAGTGCTTC. Its protein is CASSPGQGREQCF.

This clonotype was recorded a few times. The chain couples TRBV20-1 to TRBJ1-1; D gene uncertain. The CDR3 consists of 13 residues. Deletions cut 0 bases from V and 4 bases from J, with 9 bases between. The V gene's germline CDR1 is DFQATT and CDR2 SNEGSKA (reference sequence). CDR3 DNA sequence: TGCAGTGCTAGAGATCCCTGGGGCACTGAAGCTTTCTTT. Translated: CSARDPWGTEAFF.

The rearrangement joins TRBV20-1 to TRBJ2-1; 8 bases are a match to TRBD2. V was clipped by 0 bases and J by 3 bases; unmatched bases: 10. This CDR3 has 17 amino acids. Per germline, CDR1 DFQATT and CDR2 SNEGSKA (reference sequence). The CDR3 coding sequence is TGCAGTGCTAGAGATGAGGCGGGGGGAGGTCTCTACAATGAGCAGTTCTTC. Its protein product is CSARDEAGGGLYNEQFF.

The chain employs TRBV5-1 and TRBJ1-1, with D maybe TRBD1 (5 bases). The V end was cut by 4 bases, the J end by 3 bases, with 13 bases between. The germline CDR1 and CDR2 sequences are SGHRS and YFSETQ. This CDR3 spans 14 amino acids. The DNA of the CDR3 is TGCGCCAGCAGCCGCGGAGGGGTCGACACTGAAGCTTTCTTT. Translating it yields CASSRGGVDTEAFF.

This rearrangement joins TRBV29-1 to TRBJ1-1, with D tentatively TRBD1 (5 bases). V was clipped by 3 bases and J by 2 bases, with 19 bases between them. Germline V gene lookup returns CDR1 SQVTM and CDR2 ANQGSEA. CDR3 size: 16 residues. Here the CDR3 DNA reads TGCAGCGTTGACACCGTACAGGACACGGGAAACACTGAAGCTTTCTTT. Translated: CSVDTVQDTGNTEAFF.

This clonotype came up a few times. The chain carries TRBV20-1 and TRBJ2-7; 7 positions match TRBD2. The CDR3 consists of 12 residues. The J segment lost 2 bases and the V segment lost 5 bases, leaving 3 bases of the junction unmatched. The germline V gene encodes CDR1 DFQATT and CDR2 SNEGSKA (reference sequence). The CDR3 nucleotides are TGCAGTGCTGGGGGGGAACCCTACGAGCAGTACTTC. Protein sequence: CSAGGEPYEQYF.

This clonotype was counted at least ten times. V and J are TRBV20-1 and TRBJ2-7; 9 nucleotides line up with TRBD2. Germline assignment: CDR1 DFQATT and CDR2 SNEGSKA (reference sequence). The V segment lost 1 base and the J segment 6 bases; nucleotides outside the gene matches: 13. CDR3 length equals 16 residues. The CDR3 loop reads CSARALAGTQKSEQYF. CDR3 nucleotides: TGCAGTGCTAGAGCCCTAGCGGGAACCCAAAAGAGCGAGCAGTACTTC.

The CDR3 coding sequence is TGTGCCATCAGAGAAACAGGGGAGAACGAAAAACTGTTTTTT. Translation gives CAIRETGENEKLFF. The rearrangement links TRBV10-3 to TRBJ1-4; 7 bases are a match to TRBD1. Germline assignment: CDR1 ENHRY and CDR2 SYGVKD. Unmatched junction bases numbered 9, after V lost 6 bases and J lost 8 bases. This CDR3 is built from 14 residues.

The chain combines TRBV9 with TRBJ2-1, with 10 nucleotides matching TRBD1. J was trimmed by 8 bases and V by 5 bases; bases with no gene match: 13. The length of the CDR3 is 16 residues. The germline V gene has CDR1 SGDLS and CDR2 YYNGEE. The CDR3 region is CASSNAPGQGMYEQFF. As DNA, the CDR3 is TGTGCCAGCAGTAATGCGCCGGGACAGGGGATGTATGAGCAGTTCTTC.

This clonotype has only a few counts. J is TRBJ1-2 and V is TRBV24-1, with TRBD1 identical over 11 bases. V was clipped by 3 bases and J by 7 bases; unmatched bases: 6. The germline CDR1 and CDR2 sequences are KGHDR and SFDVKD. This CDR3 contains 15 residues. The CDR3 region has the DNA TGTGCCACCAGTGATCCCGGACAGGGGGCGTTTGGCTACACCTTC. The encoded protein is CATSDPGQGAFGYTF.

This clonotype was observed many times. At one boundary the junction diverges from the germline segment, which might be a read error. The chain recombines TRBV7-7 with TRBJ2-7, with D perhaps matching TRBD1 (7 bases). Germline values: CDR1 SSHAT, CDR2 FNYEAQ (reference sequence). This CDR3 comprises 13 residues. This chain's CDR3 is CASSPGGGHEQYF. The CDR3 nucleotides read TGTGCTAGCAGCCCTGGAGGGGGCCACGAGCAGTACTTC.

This clonotype turned up a few times. CDR3 amino acids: CASSSVMETQYF. The CDR3 nucleotides are TGTGCCAGCAGCTCCGTTATGGAGACCCAGTACTTC. V gene TRBV7-2 combines with J gene TRBJ2-5; D remains ambiguous. The CDR3 is made up of 12 amino acids. CDR1 is SGHTA and CDR2 is FQGNSA in the germline V gene. V lost 4 bases and J lost 5, with 8 bases in between.

CDR3: CASSWGGETTEAFF. In DNA, the CDR3 is TGTGCCAGCAGTTGGGGGGGGGAAACAACTGAAGCTTTCTTT. The chain recombines TRBV12-3 or TRBV12-4 with TRBJ1-1, with D perhaps matching TRBD1 (5 bases). CDR3 size: 14 residues. The V and J ends lost 4 bases and 5 bases respectively, with 14 bases between them.

This clonotype came up a few times. The chain is built from TRBV20-1 and TRBJ2-3; D is perhaps TRBD2 (6 bases). With 0 bases removed from V and 5 bases from J, the gap between germline ends came to 12 bases. In germline, CDR1 is DFQATT, CDR2 SNEGSKA (reference sequence). CDR3 size: 14 residues. CDR3 sequence (DNA): TGCAGTGCTAGAGAGGAGGGTCTAATAGATACGCAGTATTTT. Translated: CSAREEGLIDTQYF.

V and J are TRBV4-1 and TRBJ2-1; D is perhaps TRBD1 (5 bases). Trimming left V 1 base short and J 5 bases short, with 9 bases between. Germline V gives CDR1 MGHRA, CDR2 YSYEKL. The CDR3 spans 14 residues. The chain's CDR3 is CASSQVQGHNEQFF. Here the CDR3 DNA reads TGCGCCAGCAGCCAAGTTCAGGGTCACAATGAGCAGTTCTTC.

This clonotype was counted once. The rearrangement links TRBV27 to TRBJ2-3; D gene ambiguous. Trimming cost V 4 bases and J 6 bases, with 11 bases left between them. This CDR3 region has 13 residues. The germline gives CDR1 MNHEY, CDR2 SMNVEV (reference sequence). The CDR3 sequence is CASSCEDGDTQYF. The CDR3 nucleotides are TGTGCCAGCAGTTGTGAAGACGGTGATACGCAGTATTTT.

There are a few counts of this clonotype. The chain couples TRBV19 to TRBJ1-4; the match to TRBD1 covers 9 bases. Germline assignment: CDR1 LNHDA and CDR2 SQIVND (reference sequence). V dropped 6 bases and J dropped 7; count of bases not matched to a gene: 3. The CDR3 runs to 13 residues. The DNA for the CDR3 is TGTGCCAGTAGACAGGGGGCCGGTGAAAAACTGTTTTTT. The encoded protein is CASRQGAGEKLFF.

This clonotype appeared a few times. Written as DNA, the CDR3 is TGTGCCAGCGGCAGCTCTAACTATGGCTACACCTTC. Encoded protein: CASGSSNYGYTF. The chain recombines TRBV6-5 with TRBJ1-2; D remains ambiguous. Germline V gene data show CDR1 as MNHEY and CDR2 as SVGAGI. The CDR3 is made up of 12 amino acids. V lost 8 bases, J lost 0 bases, and 7 bases lay in between.

The V gene is TRBV19, the J gene TRBJ2-3; D gene ambiguous. The CDR3 consists of 15 residues. V was trimmed by 1 base and J by 0 bases, leaving 8 bases between them. Germline values: CDR1 LNHDA, CDR2 SQIVND (reference sequence). CDR3 DNA: TGTGCCAGTAGTATAGTATTCCGAAGCACAGATACGCAGTATTTT. Translation: CASSIVFRSTDTQYF.